This TCR beta chain originates from a study of early T cells in non-severe SARS-CoV-2 infection. Turning to the study itself: Unpaired chains resulted from sequencing bulk RNA of unsorted whole blood. The study's findings and limits: Anti-spike CD8 specificities were favored by VDJdb matching, whose results missed private and CD4 specificities.

Note on this clonotype: No antigen is known for it.

The TCR library protocol was used to attach unique molecular identifiers. These identifiers were attached to individual cDNA molecules. TCRdb reprocessed the 5' RACE reads with MiXCR, giving one entry per CDR3 protein. The data hold over 50,000 distinct CDR3 sequences, with approximately 8.4% observed a single time. CDR1 MNHNS and CDR2 SASEGT come from the germline V gene. This CDR3 region has 14 residues. V dropped 3 bases and J dropped 6 bases, with 11 bases sitting between them. The TCR was taken from an adult who was a healthcare worker with PCR-confirmed SARS-CoV-2 infection or an uninfected control (not recorded which). The sample was whole blood. The chain recombines TRBV6-1 with TRBJ1-4; no clear D gene. This chain's CDR3 is CASSDAHGDEKLFF. CDR3 nucleotide sequence: TGTGCCAGCAGTGATGCCCATGGGGATGAAAAACTGTTTTTT.